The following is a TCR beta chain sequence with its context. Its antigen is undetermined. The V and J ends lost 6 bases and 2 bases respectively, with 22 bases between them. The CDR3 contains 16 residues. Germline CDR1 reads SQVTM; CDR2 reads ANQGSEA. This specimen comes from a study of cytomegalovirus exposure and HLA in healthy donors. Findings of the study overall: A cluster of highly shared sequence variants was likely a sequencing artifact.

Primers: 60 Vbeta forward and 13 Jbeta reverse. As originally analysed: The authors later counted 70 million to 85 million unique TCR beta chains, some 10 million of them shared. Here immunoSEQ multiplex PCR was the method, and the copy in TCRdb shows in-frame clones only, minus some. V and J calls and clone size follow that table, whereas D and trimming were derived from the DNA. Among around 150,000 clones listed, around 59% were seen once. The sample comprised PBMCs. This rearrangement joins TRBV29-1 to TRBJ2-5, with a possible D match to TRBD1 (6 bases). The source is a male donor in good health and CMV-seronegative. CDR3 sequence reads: CSVINRVFDGQETQYF. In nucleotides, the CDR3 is TGCAGCGTAATCAACAGGGTATTTGATGGGCAAGAGACCCAGTACTTC.